The entry below gives a single T cell receptor (beta chain) sequence along with its context. A read error may account for a junction end that differs from germline. The iRepertoire nested amplicon-rescue multiplex PCR amplified TCR alpha and beta CDR3s from RNA. TCRdb redid the calling of the multiplex PCR reads with MiXCR, one entry per CDR3 protein. The table records 95,000 to 150,000 distinct CDR3 sequences, roughly 24% of them present only once. This sample was included in a study of glioma-infiltrating T cells. The CDR3 consists of 14 residues. Germline loops: CDR1 SGHAT, CDR2 FQNNGV. The TCR comes from a human donor with low-grade glioma or glioblastoma, undergoing nonglioma brain surgery, or in good health (not recorded which). The specimen was glioma tissue, nonneoplastic brain tissue, or PBMCs (not recorded which). The chain uses TRBV11-2 and TRBJ2-5, with TRBD1 matching over 7 bases. The CDR3 DNA is TGTGCCAGCAGCCTAGAGGGGGCCCTGGGAACCCAGTACTTC. Translating it yields CASSLEGALGTQYF.